This T cell receptor beta chain was documented in a study of cytomegalovirus exposure and HLA in healthy donors. Study-wide findings and caveats: Most observed TCR sequences were rare, whereas some public TCRs were detected in many donors. For presence/absence analyses, sequencing depth was assumed to be roughly uniform across donors.

A multiplex PCR was run with 60 Vbeta primers and 13 Jbeta primers. Some clones are missing from TCRdb's copy, which holds only in-frame ones; the method was immunoSEQ multiplex PCR. The sample has around 90,000 clones; roughly 85% are singletons. The CDR3 spans 14 residues. V was clipped by 0 bases and J by 1 base, with 7 bases between them. Germline CDR1 reads SGHDT; CDR2 reads YYEEEE. This clone has a single count. What it binds is unknown. The source is a man aged 35 to 55 in good health and CMV-seropositive. The chain employs TRBV5-6 and TRBJ1-1; D ambiguous. The specimen sequenced was PBMCs. The CDR3, as DNA: TGTGCCAGCAGCTTGGTACGGGGGAACACTGAAGCTTTCTTT. Translating gives CASSLVRGNTEAFF.